The T cell receptor beta chain described here comes from a study of shared clonotypes between healthy human individuals. The study, taken as a whole, reports: Since donors were few, the genetic and exposure-history diversity represented was limited.

Germline lookup yields CDR1 KGHSH and CDR2 LQKENI. This CDR3 is 14 amino acids long. Trimming stripped 3 bases from V and 6 bases from J, with 14 bases between. The naive CD8 fraction comprised CD45RO-negative cells positively selected for CCR7 and excluded terminally differentiated effector memory CD45RA+ cells. About this clone: Antigen unknown.

Sequencing used immunoSEQ multiplex PCR; TCRdb keeps in-frame clones, though not all of them. The sample yields about 800,000 clones, around 96% seen once. The genes are TRBV18 and TRBJ1-1; D is perhaps TRBD1 (6 bases). Sequenced material: naive CD8+ T cells sorted from blood. This receptor was obtained from a man aged 25-45 years in good health. In DNA, the CDR3 is TGTGCCAGCTCACCCGAAGGGGGGAGGTCTGAAGCTTTCTTT. Translated, it gives CASSPEGGRSEAFF.